A selection of T cell receptor beta chains follows, all from one sample in a study of OX40 agonist ivuxolimab in advanced cancers. The table came from immunoSEQ multiplex PCR; TCRdb's copy has only in-frame clones and leaves some out. The sample gives 91,000 or so clones, 70% to 90% of which show up once; roughly 2.1% is in the top ten. This specimen consisted of CD4+ or CD8+ T cells sorted from blood, obtained in a trial of the OX40 agonist ivuxolimab. Receptors originate from an adult with an advanced solid tumor such as melanoma, head and neck, liver or kidney cancer. The CDR3 runs from the conserved cysteine through the conserved F or W. Fields, in order: D gene, V gene, J gene, clone size, CDR3 protein, CDR3 DNA. D genes are given only for firm matches. Clone size is not always given. Where it is, it says once, few, many or a class for expanded clones.

-,TRBV30,TRBJ2-7,-,CAWSVSPYEQYF,TGTGCCTGGAGCGTTTCTCCCTACGAGCAGTACTTC
-,TRBV6-5,TRBJ2-3,-,CASTRRAFGTDTQYF,TGTGCCAGCACCCGGAGGGCCTTCGGGACAGATACGCAGTATTTT
TRBD1,TRBV5-1,TRBJ1-4,-,CASSGGSGQAGEKLFF,TGCGCCAGCAGCGGGGGGAGTGGACAGGCTGGTGAAAAACTGTTTTTT
TRBD1,TRBV5-1,TRBJ1-1,-,CASNEQGLNTEAFF,TGCGCCAGCAACGAACAGGGGTTGAACACTGAAGCTTTCTTT
-,TRBV11-3,TRBJ1-1,-,CASSLNSGISEAFF,TGTGCCAGCAGCTTAAACTCCGGGATTAGTGAAGCTTTCTTT
TRBD2,TRBV6-1,TRBJ2-7,few,CASSPRVAGAHEQYF,TGTGCCAGCAGCCCCCGAGTAGCGGGAGCCCACGAGCAGTACTTC
-,TRBV11-3,TRBJ2-7,-,CASSLSFAGAGYEQYF,TGTGCCAGCAGCTTAAGTTTTGCGGGGGCCGGTTACGAGCAGTACTTC
-,TRBV6-6,TRBJ2-3,-,CASRRDHTDTQYF,TGTGCCAGCAGGCGGGACCACACAGATACGCAGTATTTT
-,TRBV5-6,TRBJ1-1,-,CASSARGPNTEAFF,TGTGCCAGCAGCGCCCGGGGGCCGAACACTGAAGCTTTCTTT
-,TRBV25-1,TRBJ1-5,-,CASSELAGPQHF,TGTGCCAGCAGTGAATTAGCCGGGCCCCAGCATTTT
TRBD2,TRBV6-5,TRBJ2-7,-,CASRSRELSYEQYF,TGTGCCAGCAGATCGCGGGAGCTATCCTACGAGCAGTACTTC
TRBD2,TRBV7-9,TRBJ2-1,once,CASSPTSEWKPEQFF,TGTGCCAGCAGCCCCACTAGCGAATGGAAACCAGAGCAGTTCTTC
TRBD2,TRBV11-2,TRBJ2-7,once,CASSASSGRAYEQYF,TGTGCCAGCAGCGCCTCTAGCGGGAGAGCCTACGAGCAGTACTTC
-,TRBV6-6,TRBJ2-7,few,CASSYGPDSSYEQYF,TGTGCCAGCAGTTATGGCCCCGATAGCTCCTACGAGCAGTACTTC
TRBD2,TRBV30,TRBJ2-7,-,CARGVAGDEQYF,TGTGCCCGAGGGGTAGCGGGAGACGAGCAGTACTTC
-,TRBV7-7,TRBJ2-2,-,CASGSSSTGELFF,TGTGCTAGCGGTTCATCGAGCACCGGGGAGCTGTTTTTT
-,TRBV25-1,TRBJ2-5,-,CASSFLGQTQYF,TGTGCCAGCAGTTTTCTGGGACAGACCCAGTACTTC
-,TRBV28,TRBJ2-7,-,CASSRRDGKQYF,TGTGCCAGCAGTCGCAGGGACGGAAAGCAGTACTTC
TRBD2,TRBV7-3,TRBJ2-3,-,CASSSTSGDTQYF,TGTGCCAGCAGCTCGACTAGCGGGGATACGCAGTATTTT
-,TRBV28,TRBJ2-7,once,CASSFQRYSYEQYF,TGTGCCAGCAGTTTCCAGCGGTACTCCTACGAGCAGTACTTC
-,TRBV5-5,TRBJ1-2,-,CASSFTAPNYGYTF,TGTGCCAGCAGCTTTACCGCCCCGAACTATGGCTACACCTTC
TRBD2,TRBV6-5,TRBJ2-7,-,CASSTGLANTYEQYF,TGTGCCAGCAGTACAGGACTAGCCAACACCTACGAGCAGTACTTC
TRBD2,TRBV7-9,TRBJ2-1,-,CASSFGGRAEQFF,TGTGCCAGCAGCTTTGGTGGGAGGGCTGAGCAGTTCTTC
-,TRBV29-1,TRBJ2-1,-,CSVCISSYNEQFF,TGCAGCGTGTGTATAAGCTCCTACAATGAGCAGTTCTTC
TRBD1,TRBV19,TRBJ1-1,-,CASRTGGGNTEAFF,TGTGCCAGTAGGACAGGGGGCGGGAATACTGAAGCTTTCTTT
-,TRBV30,TRBJ1-1,few,CAWSGHSGTRTEAFF,TGTGCCTGGAGTGGTCACTCCGGGACGAGGACTGAAGCTTTCTTT
-,TRBV9,TRBJ2-2,-,CASSPRDLVTGELFF,TGTGCCAGCAGCCCCCGGGACTTAGTAACCGGGGAGCTGTTTTTT
TRBD1,TRBV4-1,TRBJ2-4,-,CASSQEGTGGKNIQYF,TGCGCCAGCAGCCAAGAAGGGACAGGGGGCAAAAACATTCAGTACTTC
-,TRBV5-1,TRBJ2-1,-,CASSLVSSRQTEQFF,TGCGCCAGCAGCTTGGTGTCTAGCCGACAGACTGAGCAGTTCTTC
-,TRBV19,TRBJ1-4,once,CASTGGGGEKLFF,TGTGCCAGTACTGGGGGCGGCGGTGAAAAACTGTTTTTT
-,TRBV6-4,TRBJ2-1,-,CASSDPPNRNEQFF,TGTGCCAGCAGTGACCCCCCCAATAGGAATGAGCAGTTCTTC
-,TRBV5-1,TRBJ2-1,once,CASRELRSSYNEQFF,TGCGCCAGCAGAGAACTCCGGAGCTCCTACAATGAGCAGTTCTTC
TRBD2,TRBV5-6,TRBJ2-2,few,CASSPGLAVTGELFF,TGTGCCAGCAGCCCTGGACTAGCGGTAACCGGGGAGCTGTTTTTT
-,TRBV29-1,TRBJ2-5,-,CSVDPGPSQETQYF,TGCAGCGTTGACCCCGGACCAAGCCAAGAGACCCAGTACTTC
TRBD2,TRBV25-1,TRBJ2-3,-,CASSEASGRFSDTQYF,TGTGCCAGCAGTGAGGCTAGCGGGAGGTTCTCAGATACGCAGTATTTT
-,TRBV18,TRBJ2-5,-,CASSPTDTETQYF,TGTGCCAGCTCACCCACAGACACAGAGACCCAGTACTTC
-,TRBV5-1,TRBJ2-2,-,CASSLLQSANTGELFF,TGCGCCAGCAGCTTGTTGCAGAGCGCGAACACCGGGGAGCTGTTTTTT
TRBD2,TRBV5-1,TRBJ2-1,-,CASSPHPGTSGPDNEQFF,TGCGCCAGCAGCCCGCACCCCGGGACTAGCGGGCCCGACAATGAGCAGTTCTTC
-,TRBV5-1,TRBJ2-2,-,CASSLVGLGGATGELFF,TGCGCCAGCAGCTTGGTCGGGCTAGGTGGGGCCACCGGGGAGCTGTTTTTT
-,TRBV15,TRBJ1-1,-,CATSRDRLTTEAFF,TGTGCCACCAGCAGAGATCGGCTTACAACTGAAGCTTTCTTT
TRBD1,TRBV29-1,TRBJ2-2,-,CSVKRQGDTGELFF,TGCAGCGTGAAGAGACAGGGGGACACCGGGGAGCTGTTTTTT
TRBD2,TRBV28,TRBJ2-1,-,CASRNPRGGEQFF,TGTGCCAGCAGGAACCCCCGGGGGGGTGAGCAGTTCTTC
-,TRBV9,TRBJ1-1,-,CASSGNGGAFF,TGTGCCAGCAGCGGAAACGGAGGAGCTTTCTTT
-,TRBV2,TRBJ2-7,-,CASRNSGSSYEQYF,TGTGCCAGCAGGAATAGCGGAAGCTCCTACGAGCAGTACTTC
-,TRBV6-1,TRBJ2-7,-,CAIVPGHSSYEQYF,TGTGCCATAGTACCTGGCCATAGCTCCTACGAGCAGTACTTC
-,TRBV14,TRBJ1-1,-,CASSQQTRGTEAFF,TGTGCCAGCAGCCAACAGACGAGGGGTACTGAAGCTTTCTTT
-,TRBV2,TRBJ1-5,-,CASGKGFSNQPQHF,TGTGCCAGCGGAAAGGGCTTTAGCAATCAGCCCCAGCATTTT
-,TRBV5-1,TRBJ1-1,-,CARKLTDNGTEAFF,TGCGCCAGGAAGCTGACAGACAACGGCACTGAAGCTTTCTTT
-,TRBV2,TRBJ2-1,-,CASSELGLYNEQFF,TGTGCCAGCAGTGAATTAGGACTGTACAATGAGCAGTTCTTC
TRBD2,TRBV30,TRBJ2-5,-,CAWNHERGKRETQYF,TGTGCCTGGAATCATGAGCGGGGGAAGAGAGAGACCCAGTACTTC
-,TRBV28,TRBJ2-3,-,CASSPQRGSGDTQYF,TGTGCCAGCAGTCCTCAGAGAGGGTCCGGAGATACGCAGTATTTT
TRBD2,TRBV19,TRBJ2-7,-,CASSPTSGIGEQYF,TGTGCCAGTTCCCCGACTAGCGGGATTGGCGAGCAGTACTTC
TRBD1,TRBV28,TRBJ1-4,-,CASSPPGQNINEKLFF,TGTGCCAGCAGTCCACCGGGACAGAATATAAATGAAAAACTGTTTTTT